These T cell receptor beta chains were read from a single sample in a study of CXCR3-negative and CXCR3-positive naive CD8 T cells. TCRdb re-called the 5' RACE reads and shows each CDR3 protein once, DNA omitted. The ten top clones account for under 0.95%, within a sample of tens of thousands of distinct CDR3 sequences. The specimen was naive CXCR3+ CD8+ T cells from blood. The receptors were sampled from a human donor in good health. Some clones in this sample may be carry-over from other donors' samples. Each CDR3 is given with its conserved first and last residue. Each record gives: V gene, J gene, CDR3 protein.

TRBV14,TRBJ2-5,CASSPSGMETQYF
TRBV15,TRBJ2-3,CATSTIQQDTQYF
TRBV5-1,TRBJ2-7,CASSPYKPGPLGEQYF
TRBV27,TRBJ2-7,CASSSRGKYEQYF
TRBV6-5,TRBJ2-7,CASSYSNWRGTEQYF
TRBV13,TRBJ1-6,CASSSTGTSFHSPLHF
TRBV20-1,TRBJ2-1,CSAPGPGLTYNEQFF
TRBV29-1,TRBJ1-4,CSARTVSHEKLFF
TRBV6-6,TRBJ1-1,CASSYRERREAFF
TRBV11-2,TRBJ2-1,CASSAEVAGLAINVQFF
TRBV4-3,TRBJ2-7,CASSQDLGGGYEQYF
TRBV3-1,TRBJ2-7,CASSLGTGDEQYF
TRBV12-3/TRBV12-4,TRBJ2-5,CASSFWRDRVEEETQYF
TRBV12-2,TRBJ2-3,CASRFRLAGGTDTQYF
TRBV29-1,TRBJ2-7,CSVEDDGPHEQYF
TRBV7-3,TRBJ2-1,CASSTSGSYNEQFF
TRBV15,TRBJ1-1,CATSREGWGHLNTEAFF
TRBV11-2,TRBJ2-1,CASSLGSGDNEQFF
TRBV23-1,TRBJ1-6,CADPAHLGNSPLHF
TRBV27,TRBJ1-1,CASKVGPEAFF
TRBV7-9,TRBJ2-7,CASEAANEQYF
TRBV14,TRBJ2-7,CASSLTGNSEQYF
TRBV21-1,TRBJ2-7,CASSNGRDRGSSYEQYF
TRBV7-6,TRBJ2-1,CASREDPYNEQFF
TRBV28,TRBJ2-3,CASSLGLGQGADTQYF
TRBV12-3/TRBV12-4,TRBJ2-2,CASSPDSLELFF
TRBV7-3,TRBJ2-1,CASSLFGNEGQFF
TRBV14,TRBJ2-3,CASSQPGRPDTQYF
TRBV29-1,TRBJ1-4,CSVTQAGRLEKLFF
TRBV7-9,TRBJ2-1,CASSLVSGTNEQFF
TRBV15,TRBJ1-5,CATSRDLTQEPQHF
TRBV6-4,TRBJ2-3,CASSPTSGSSDTQYF
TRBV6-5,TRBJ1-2,CASNPGTVNYGYTF
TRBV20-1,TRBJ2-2,CSAGGSNTGELFF
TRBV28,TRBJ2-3,CASSFRAAERTDTQYF
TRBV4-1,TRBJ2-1,CASSPLGGANNEQFF
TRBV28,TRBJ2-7,CASSFITSGYEQYF
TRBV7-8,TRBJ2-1,CASSLDLAIEQFF
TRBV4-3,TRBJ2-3,CASSGDSTDTQYF
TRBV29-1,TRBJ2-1,CSVERGWDTERFF